This passage covers 9 T cell receptor beta chains from one sample sequenced in a study of OX40 agonist ivuxolimab in advanced cancers. Using immunoSEQ multiplex PCR, the repertoire was profiled, and TCRdb retains in-frame clones only, with some absent. The data hold some 70,000 clones, with over 75% observed a single time. Source: CD4+ or CD8+ T cells sorted from blood, taken in a trial of the OX40 agonist ivuxolimab. All receptors come from an adult with an advanced solid tumor such as melanoma, head and neck, liver or kidney cancer.

The chain is built from TRBV6-5 and TRBJ2-7; D is undetermined. Per the germline V gene, CDR1 is MNHEY and CDR2 is SVGAGI. The CDR3 extends over 14 amino acids. Trimming cost V 4 bases and J 3 bases, with 13 bases left between them. The CDR3 sequence is CASSFDKGVYEQYF. CDR3 bases: TGTGCCAGCAGTTTCGACAAGGGCGTCTACGAGCAGTACTTC.

This chain joins TRBV29-1 and TRBJ2-1; a weak D match, TRBD2 (6 bases). The germline V gene encodes CDR1 SQVTM and CDR2 ANQGSEA. Trimming took off 5 bases at V and 5 bases at J, with 16 bases between the two ends. The CDR3 runs to 14 residues. Here the CDR3 DNA reads TGCAGCGTTAGTAGGAGCGGGCCGAACAATGAGCAGTTCTTC. This encodes CSVSRSGPNNEQFF.

The chain joins TRBV28 to TRBJ2-4, with 10 bases that match TRBD2. CDR3 length equals 17 residues. V lost 1 base, J lost 4 bases, and 7 bases stayed unmatched. Germline V gene lookup returns CDR1 MDHEN and CDR2 SYDVKM. The CDR3 loop reads CASSLYRLAGEKNIQYF. CDR3 nucleotides: TGTGCCAGCAGTTTATATCGGCTAGCGGGGGAGAAAAACATTCAGTACTTC. Supplemented by reference TRBV28 and TRBJ2-4, the full variable domain reads DVKVTQSSRYLVKRTGEKVFLECVQDMDHENMFWYRQDPGLGLRLIYFSYDVKMKEKGDIPEGYSVSREKKERFSLILESASTNQTSMYLCASSLYRLAGEKNIQYFGAGTRLSVL.

The chain recombines TRBV4-2 with TRBJ2-3; D is possibly TRBD2 (6 bases). Trimming took 4 bases from V and 5 from J, leaving 13 bases between them. The CDR3 covers 14 residues. CDR1 is LGHNA and CDR2 is YNFKEQ in the germline V gene. This CDR3 reads CASSLRDSEDTQYF. The CDR3 nucleotides read TGTGCCAGCAGCCTCCGGGACTCCGAAGATACGCAGTATTTT.

The sample holds one count of this clone. The genes are TRBV2 and TRBJ2-5; tentative D call: TRBD1 (6 bases). The CDR3 covers 16 residues. V gave up 3 bases and J gave up 0 bases, with 14 bases separating them. Germline lookup yields CDR1 SNHLY and CDR2 FYNNEI. Written as DNA, the CDR3 is TGTGCCAGCAGTGATGGGGCGCAGGGGAACCAAGAGACCCAGTACTTC. Its protein product is CASSDGAQGNQETQYF.

The chain employs TRBV11-2 and TRBJ2-7; 7 bases match TRBD1. V gave up 3 bases and J gave up 0 bases; unmatched junction bases: 5. The CDR3 runs to 15 residues. The germline V gene encodes CDR1 SGHAT and CDR2 FQNNGV. CDR3 nucleotide sequence: TGTGCCAGCAGCTTCGGACAGGCCAACTCCTACGAGCAGTACTTC. Its translation: CASSFGQANSYEQYF.

The chain is built from TRBV27 and TRBJ2-2; 9 nucleotides agree with TRBD1. Germline V gene lookup returns CDR1 MNHEY and CDR2 SMNVEV (reference sequence). With V trimmed by 0 bases and J by 3 bases, 8 bases remained unmatched. The CDR3 is 18 residues long. CDR3 protein: CASSLSGQGAPYTGELFF. CDR3 sequence (DNA): TGTGCCAGCAGTTTATCGGGACAGGGCGCTCCTTACACCGGGGAGCTGTTTTTT.

This chain uses TRBV28 with TRBJ1-2; the D is unclear. Per germline, CDR1 MDHEN and CDR2 SYDVKM. This CDR3 has 15 amino acids. The V end was cut by 4 bases, the J end by 5 bases, with 17 bases between. Written as DNA, the CDR3 is TGTGCCAGCAGTTCCCCCTCCGCTTTTATATATGGCTACACCTTC. As protein: CASSSPSAFIYGYTF.

V is TRBV5-5 and J is TRBJ1-1; D possibly corresponds to TRBD1 (5 bases). Germline assignment: CDR1 SGHKS and CDR2 YYEKEE (reference sequence). This CDR3 is 14 amino acids long. Trimming cost V 1 base and J 5 bases, with 12 bases left between them. CDR3 residues: CASSLKSGGTEAFF. In DNA form, the CDR3 reads TGTGCCAGCAGCTTGAAGAGCGGGGGGACTGAAGCTTTCTTT.